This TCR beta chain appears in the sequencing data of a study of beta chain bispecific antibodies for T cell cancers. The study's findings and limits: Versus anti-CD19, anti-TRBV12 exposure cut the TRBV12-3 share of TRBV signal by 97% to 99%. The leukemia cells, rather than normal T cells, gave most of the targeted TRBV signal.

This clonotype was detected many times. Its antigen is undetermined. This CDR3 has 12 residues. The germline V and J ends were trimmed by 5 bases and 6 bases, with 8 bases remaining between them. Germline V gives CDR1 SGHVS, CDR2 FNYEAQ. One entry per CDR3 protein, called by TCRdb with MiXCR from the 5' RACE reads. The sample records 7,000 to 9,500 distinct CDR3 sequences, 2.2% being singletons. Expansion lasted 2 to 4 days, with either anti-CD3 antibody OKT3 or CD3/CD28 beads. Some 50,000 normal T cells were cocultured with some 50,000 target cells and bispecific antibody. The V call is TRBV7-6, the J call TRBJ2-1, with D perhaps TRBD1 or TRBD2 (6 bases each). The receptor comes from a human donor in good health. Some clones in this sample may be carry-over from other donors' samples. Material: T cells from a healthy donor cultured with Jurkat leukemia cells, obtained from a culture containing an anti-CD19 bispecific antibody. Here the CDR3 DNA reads TGTGCCAGCAGCGGGGGGCGCAATGAGCAGTTCTTC. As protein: CASSGGRNEQFF. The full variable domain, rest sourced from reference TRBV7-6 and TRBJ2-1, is GAGVSQSPRYKVTKRGQDVALRCDPISGHVSLYWYRQALGQGPEFLTYFNYEAQQDKSGLPNDRFSAERPEGSISTLTIQRTEQRDSAMYRCASSGGRNEQFFGPGTRLTVL.